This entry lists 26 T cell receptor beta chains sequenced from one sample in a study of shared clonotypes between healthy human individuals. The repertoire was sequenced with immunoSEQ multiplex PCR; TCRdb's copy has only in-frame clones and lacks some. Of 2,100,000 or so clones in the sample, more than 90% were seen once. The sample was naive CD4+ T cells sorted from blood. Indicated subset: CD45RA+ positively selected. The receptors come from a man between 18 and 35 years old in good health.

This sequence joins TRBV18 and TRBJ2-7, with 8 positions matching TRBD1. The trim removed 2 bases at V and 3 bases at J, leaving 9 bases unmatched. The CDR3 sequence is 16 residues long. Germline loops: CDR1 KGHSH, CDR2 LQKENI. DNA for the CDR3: TGTGCCAGCTCACCAATTTCGGGACAGGAAATCTACGAGCAGTACTTC. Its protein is CASSPISGQEIYEQYF.

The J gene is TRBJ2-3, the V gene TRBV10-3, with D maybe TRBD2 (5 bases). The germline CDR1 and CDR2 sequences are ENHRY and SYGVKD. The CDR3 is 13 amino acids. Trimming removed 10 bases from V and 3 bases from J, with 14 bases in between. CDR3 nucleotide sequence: TGTGCCACCGGCCAGCGGAGAACAGATACGCAGTATTTT. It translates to CATGQRRTDTQYF.

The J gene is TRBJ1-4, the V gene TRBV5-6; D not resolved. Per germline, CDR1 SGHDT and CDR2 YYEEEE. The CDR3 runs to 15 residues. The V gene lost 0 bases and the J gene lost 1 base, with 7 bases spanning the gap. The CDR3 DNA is TGTGCCAGCAGCTTGGCGGGGAAAACTAATGAAAAACTGTTTTTT. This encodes CASSLAGKTNEKLFF.

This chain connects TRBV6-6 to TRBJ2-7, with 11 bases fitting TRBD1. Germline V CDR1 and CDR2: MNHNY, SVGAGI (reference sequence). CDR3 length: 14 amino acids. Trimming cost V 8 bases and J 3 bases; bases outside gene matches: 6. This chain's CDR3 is CASRGGQGVYEQYF. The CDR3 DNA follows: TGTGCCAGCCGGGGGGGACAGGGGGTCTACGAGCAGTACTTC.

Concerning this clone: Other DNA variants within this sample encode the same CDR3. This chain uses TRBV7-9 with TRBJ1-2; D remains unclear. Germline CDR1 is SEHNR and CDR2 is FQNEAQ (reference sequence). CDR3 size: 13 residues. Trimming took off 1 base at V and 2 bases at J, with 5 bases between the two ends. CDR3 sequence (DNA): TGTGCCAGCAGCTTAGTTGAAAACTATGGCTACACCTTC. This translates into CASSLVENYGYTF.

The CDR3 loop is CASSPTYYGYTF. The CDR3 nucleotides are TGTGCCAGCAGCCCGACCTACTATGGCTACACCTTC. This chain connects TRBV14 to TRBJ1-2; D is unclear. Germline lookup yields CDR1 SGHDN and CDR2 FVKESK. Trimming pared 4 bases from V and 3 bases from J, leaving 6 bases between. The CDR3 spans 12 residues.

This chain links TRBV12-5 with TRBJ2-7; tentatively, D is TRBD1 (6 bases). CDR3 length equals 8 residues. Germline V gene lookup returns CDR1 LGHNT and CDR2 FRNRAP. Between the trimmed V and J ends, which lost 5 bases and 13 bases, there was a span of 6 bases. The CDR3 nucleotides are TGTGCTAGTGGTGGGGGCTACTTC. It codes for CASGGGYF.

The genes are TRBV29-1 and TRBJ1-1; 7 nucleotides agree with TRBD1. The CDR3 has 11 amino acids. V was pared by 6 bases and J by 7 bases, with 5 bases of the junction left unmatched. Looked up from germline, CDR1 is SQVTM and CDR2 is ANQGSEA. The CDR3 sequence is CSVIRGDEAFF. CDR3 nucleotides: TGCAGCGTCATCAGGGGGGATGAAGCTTTCTTT.

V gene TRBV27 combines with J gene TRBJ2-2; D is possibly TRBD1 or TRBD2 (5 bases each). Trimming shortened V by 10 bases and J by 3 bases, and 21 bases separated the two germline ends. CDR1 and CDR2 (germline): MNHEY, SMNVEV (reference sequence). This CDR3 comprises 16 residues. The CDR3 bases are TGTGCCACCACAAGGACGGGGCCCCGGGACACCGGGGAGCTGTTTTTT. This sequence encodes CATTRTGPRDTGELFF.

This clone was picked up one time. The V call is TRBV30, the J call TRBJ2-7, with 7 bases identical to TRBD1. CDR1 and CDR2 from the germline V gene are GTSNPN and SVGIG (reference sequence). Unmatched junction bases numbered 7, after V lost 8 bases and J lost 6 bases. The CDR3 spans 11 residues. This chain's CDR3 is CAGYRGGEQYF. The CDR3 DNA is TGTGCCGGGTACAGGGGTGGCGAGCAGTACTTC.

The CDR3 reads CASSLDYTGEQFF. The CDR3 DNA follows: TGTGCCAGCAGCCTCGACTACACCGGTGAGCAGTTCTTC. The chain recombines TRBV5-5 with TRBJ2-1; a possible D gene is TRBD2 (5 bases). V was shortened by 4 bases and J by 9 bases, with 14 bases between the two germline ends. Germline assignment: CDR1 SGHKS and CDR2 YYEKEE (reference sequence). The CDR3 contains 13 residues.

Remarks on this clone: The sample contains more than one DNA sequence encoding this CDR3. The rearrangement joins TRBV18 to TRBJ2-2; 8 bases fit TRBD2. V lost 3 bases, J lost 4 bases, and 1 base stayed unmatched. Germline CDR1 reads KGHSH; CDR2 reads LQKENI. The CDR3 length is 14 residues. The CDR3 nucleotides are TGTGCCAGCTCACCTAGCGGGGTCACCGGGGAGCTGTTTTTT. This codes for CASSPSGVTGELFF. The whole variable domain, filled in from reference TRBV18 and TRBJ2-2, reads NAGVMQNPRHLVRRRGQEARLRCSPMKGHSHVYWYRQLPEEGLKFMVYLQKENIIDESGMPKERFSAEFPKEGPSILRIQQVVRGDSAAYFCASSPSGVTGELFFGEGSRLTVL.

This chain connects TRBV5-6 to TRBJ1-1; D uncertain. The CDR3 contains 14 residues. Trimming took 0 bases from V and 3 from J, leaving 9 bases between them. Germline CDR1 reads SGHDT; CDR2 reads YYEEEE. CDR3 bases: TGTGCCAGCAGCTTGGCGGGCGCTTACACTGAAGCTTTCTTT. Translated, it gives CASSLAGAYTEAFF.

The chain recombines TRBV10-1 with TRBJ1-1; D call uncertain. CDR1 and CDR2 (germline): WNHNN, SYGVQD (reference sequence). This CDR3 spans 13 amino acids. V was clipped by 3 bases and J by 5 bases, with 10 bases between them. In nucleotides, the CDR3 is TGCGCCAGCAGTGATCGTGGGTCGACTGAAGCTTTCTTT. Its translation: CASSDRGSTEAFF.

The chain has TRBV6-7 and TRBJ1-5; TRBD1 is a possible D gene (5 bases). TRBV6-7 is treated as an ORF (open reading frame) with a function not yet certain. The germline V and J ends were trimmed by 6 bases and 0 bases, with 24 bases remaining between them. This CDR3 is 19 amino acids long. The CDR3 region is CASRFPGTRDLYSNQPQHF. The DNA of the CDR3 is TGTGCCAGCAGATTCCCGGGGACGCGTGATTTATATAGCAATCAGCCCCAGCATTTT.

CDR3 DNA: TGTGCCAGCAGCTCCTCCTACAGCGGGGCCCCCTACGAGCAGTACTTC. It is translated as CASSSSYSGAPYEQYF. The gene calls are TRBV5-4 and TRBJ2-7; 7 bases line up with TRBD2. The CDR3 consists of 16 residues. From germline, CDR1 is SGHNT and CDR2 YYREEE (reference sequence). With V trimmed by 3 bases and J by 2 bases, 11 bases remained unmatched.

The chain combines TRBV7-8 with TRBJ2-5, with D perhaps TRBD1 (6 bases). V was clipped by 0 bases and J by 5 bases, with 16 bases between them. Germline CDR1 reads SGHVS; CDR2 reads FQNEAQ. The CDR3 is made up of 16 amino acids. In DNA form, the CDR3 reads TGTGCCAGCAGCTTAGCGTTTAGGGGGTTGATGGAGACCCAGTACTTC. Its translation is CASSLAFRGLMETQYF.

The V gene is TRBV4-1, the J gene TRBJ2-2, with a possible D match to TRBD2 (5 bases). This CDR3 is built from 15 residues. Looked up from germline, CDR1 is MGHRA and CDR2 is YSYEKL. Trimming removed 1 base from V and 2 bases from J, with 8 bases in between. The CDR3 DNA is TGCGCCAGCAGCCAAGCGACGGGAAACACCGGGGAGCTGTTTTTT. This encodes CASSQATGNTGELFF.

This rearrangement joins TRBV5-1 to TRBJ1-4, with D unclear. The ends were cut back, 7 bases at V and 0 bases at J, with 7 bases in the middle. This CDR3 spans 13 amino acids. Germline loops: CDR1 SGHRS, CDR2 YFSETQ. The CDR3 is CASQEATNEKLFF. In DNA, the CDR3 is TGCGCCAGCCAGGAAGCAACTAATGAAAAACTGTTTTTT. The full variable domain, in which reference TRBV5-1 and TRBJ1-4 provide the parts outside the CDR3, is KAGVTQTPRYLIKTRGQQVTLSCSPISGHRSVSWYQQTPGQGLQFLFEYFSETQRNKGNFPGRFSGRQFSNSRSEMNVSTLELGDSALYLCASQEATNEKLFFGSGTQLSVL.

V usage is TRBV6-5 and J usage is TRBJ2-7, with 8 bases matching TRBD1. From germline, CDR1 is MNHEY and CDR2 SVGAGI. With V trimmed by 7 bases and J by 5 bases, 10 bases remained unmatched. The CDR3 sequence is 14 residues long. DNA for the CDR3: TGTGCCAGCAAACGGACAGGGACGATCGACGAGCAGTACTTC. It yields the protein CASKRTGTIDEQYF.

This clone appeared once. Written as DNA, the CDR3 is TGTGCCTGGACGAGGGGCTCTGGGGCCAACGTCCTGACTTTC. Translating gives CAWTRGSGANVLTF. The gene calls are TRBV30 and TRBJ2-6; TRBD1 or TRBD2 may be the D gene (5 bases each). Trimming removed 4 bases at V and 0 bases at J, with 7 bases between. This CDR3 has 14 residues. The germline gives CDR1 GTSNPN, CDR2 SVGIG (reference sequence).

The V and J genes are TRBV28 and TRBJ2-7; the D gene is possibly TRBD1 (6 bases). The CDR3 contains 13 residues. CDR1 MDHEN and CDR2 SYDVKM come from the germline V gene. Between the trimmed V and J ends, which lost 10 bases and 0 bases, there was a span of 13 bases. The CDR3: CAIRRGSSYEQYF. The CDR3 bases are TGTGCCATCCGCAGGGGTTCCTCCTACGAGCAGTACTTC.

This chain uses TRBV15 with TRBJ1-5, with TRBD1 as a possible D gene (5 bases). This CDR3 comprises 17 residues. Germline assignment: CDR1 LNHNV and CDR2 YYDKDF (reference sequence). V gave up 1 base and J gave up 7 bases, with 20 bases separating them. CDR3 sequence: CATSRVIGGFGIQPQHF. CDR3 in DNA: TGTGCCACCAGCAGAGTGATTGGGGGTTTCGGTATCCAGCCCCAGCATTTT.

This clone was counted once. The CDR3 here is CASSLLAGVNEQYF. The DNA of the CDR3 is TGTGCCAGCAGTCTACTAGCGGGAGTTAACGAGCAGTACTTC. The rearrangement joins TRBV2 to TRBJ2-7, with 11 bases that match TRBD2. Trimming removed 5 bases from V and 5 bases from J; junction bases left unmatched: 5. Germline CDR1 SNHLY, CDR2 FYNNEI. The CDR3 has 14 residues.

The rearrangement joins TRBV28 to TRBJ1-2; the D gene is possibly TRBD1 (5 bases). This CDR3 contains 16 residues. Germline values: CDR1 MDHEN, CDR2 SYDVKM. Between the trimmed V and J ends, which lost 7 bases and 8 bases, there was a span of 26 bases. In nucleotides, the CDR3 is TGTGCCAGCATCACTTCCTCGGGGGGAACGGGTCAAGGCTACACCTTC. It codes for CASITSSGGTGQGYTF.

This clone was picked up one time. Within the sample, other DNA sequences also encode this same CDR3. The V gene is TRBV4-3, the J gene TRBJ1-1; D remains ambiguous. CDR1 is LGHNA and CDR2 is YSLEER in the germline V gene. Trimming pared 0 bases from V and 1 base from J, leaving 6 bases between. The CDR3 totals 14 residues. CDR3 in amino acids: CASSQDVGNTEAFF. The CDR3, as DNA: TGCGCCAGCAGCCAAGACGTGGGGAACACTGAAGCTTTCTTT.